This is a list of T cell receptor beta chains from one sample in a study of T cell changes during pregnancy in multiple sclerosis. Sequencing used immunoSEQ multiplex PCR; TCRdb keeps in-frame clones, though not all of them. The sample includes tens of thousands of clones, around 90% of them seen just once. Sequencing used CD8+ T cells from peripheral blood mononuclear cells, obtained before pregnancy. The receptors originated from a female donor with multiple sclerosis, enrolled in a pregnancy study. The CDR3 runs from the conserved cysteine through the conserved F or W. A D gene is named only where the DNA matches it firmly. Not all rows give a size; the values are once, few, many and, for expanded clones, a class.

J: TRBJ1-1
V: TRBV7-9
D: NA
size: NA
DNA: TGTGCCAGCGAATACGGGGGGAACACTGAAGCTTTCTTT
CDR3: CASEYGGNTEAFF

J: TRBJ2-7
V: TRBV7-2
D: TRBD2
size: NA
DNA: TGTGCCAGCAGACGGGAGCGGGGGACTCACTACGAGCAGTACTTC
CDR3: CASRRERGTHYEQYF

J: TRBJ2-1
V: TRBV9
D: TRBD2
size: once
DNA: TGTGCCAGCTCGGGGGGGCAGCCCAATGAGCAGTTCTTC
CDR3: CASSGGQPNEQFF

J: TRBJ2-3
V: TRBV13
D: TRBD2
size: NA
DNA: TGTGCCAGCAGTCGGCGGGGGGCCACAGATACGCAGTATTTT
CDR3: CASSRRGATDTQYF

J: TRBJ2-2
V: TRBV5-5
D: TRBD2
size: NA
DNA: TGTGCCAGCAGCATCGGACTAGCGGGGTTCACCGGGGAGCTGTTTTTT
CDR3: CASSIGLAGFTGELFF

J: TRBJ2-3
V: TRBV14
D: NA
size: NA
DNA: TGTGCCAGCAGCCATTCGGTTGCCTCGCCCACAGATACGCAGTATTTT
CDR3: CASSHSVASPTDTQYF

J: TRBJ1-4
V: TRBV5-4
D: NA
size: NA
DNA: TGTGCCAGCAGCTCCGTCATCGAGGGAGTCGGGGAAAAACTGTTTTTT
CDR3: CASSSVIEGVGEKLFF

J: TRBJ2-1
V: TRBV11-2
D: NA
size: NA
DNA: TGTGCCAGCAGCTTAGGAGACTTGTACAATGAGCAGTTCTTC
CDR3: CASSLGDLYNEQFF

J: TRBJ2-7
V: TRBV6-1
D: NA
size: few
DNA: TGTGCCATCAGTGGACAACGGAACTACGAGCAGTACTTC
CDR3: CAISGQRNYEQYF

J: TRBJ1-5
V: TRBV6-5
D: TRBD1
size: NA
DNA: TGTGCCAGCAGCAAGGCAGGGGGCGGTTTTCAGCCCCAGCATTTT
CDR3: CASSKAGGGFQPQHF

J: TRBJ2-1
V: TRBV19
D: TRBD2
size: NA
DNA: TGTGCCAGCGGACTAGCGGGGGGCACCTATGAGCAGTTCTTC
CDR3: CASGLAGGTYEQFF

J: TRBJ2-1
V: TRBV10-3
D: TRBD2
size: NA
DNA: TGTGCCACCGGACTAGCGGTCGAAGCCTACAATGAGCAGTTCTTC
CDR3: CATGLAVEAYNEQFF

J: TRBJ1-5
V: TRBV2
D: TRBD1
size: NA
DNA: TGTGCCAGCAGTAGAACCGGGACAGGCCAGCCCCAGCATTTT
CDR3: CASSRTGTGQPQHF

J: TRBJ2-1
V: TRBV14
D: TRBD1
size: NA
DNA: TGTGCCAGCAGCCAAGATCCCGGGACAGGCGATGAGCAGTTCTTC
CDR3: CASSQDPGTGDEQFF

J: TRBJ1-2
V: TRBV4-3
D: NA
size: NA
DNA: TGCGCCAGCAGCTTCTCGTCGGGGGAGGGTGGCTACACCTTC
CDR3: CASSFSSGEGGYTF

J: TRBJ2-1
V: TRBV6-6
D: NA
size: NA
DNA: TGTGCCAGCAGTTACTCAGGGGCCGGTGAGCAGTTCTTC
CDR3: CASSYSGAGEQFF

J: TRBJ2-7
V: TRBV4-3
D: TRBD1
size: NA
DNA: TGCGCCAGCAGCCAAGAAGCGGGCAGGGGGCCATACGAGCAGTACTTC
CDR3: CASSQEAGRGPYEQYF

J: TRBJ2-7
V: TRBV5-4
D: TRBD2
size: NA
DNA: TGTGCCAGCAGCTTTGGGACTAGCGGGGACGAGCAGTACTTC
CDR3: CASSFGTSGDEQYF

J: TRBJ1-2
V: TRBV7-3
D: NA
size: NA
DNA: TGTGCCAGCGGATGGGGGGAAGGGGGCTACACCTTC
CDR3: CASGWGEGGYTF

J: TRBJ1-4
V: TRBV9
D: NA
size: NA
DNA: TGTGCCAGCAGCGTAGGAGACCTAGGGAGGGGTAATGAAAAACTGTTTTTT
CDR3: CASSVGDLGRGNEKLFF

J: TRBJ1-2
V: TRBV16
D: NA
size: NA
DNA: TGTGCCAGCAGAAGTCCGGGGTTTTGGTATGGCTACACCTTC
CDR3: CASRSPGFWYGYTF

J: TRBJ2-2
V: TRBV6-5
D: NA
size: NA
DNA: TGTGCCAGCAGTACGACCCTAGGCGGGGAGCTGTTTTTT
CDR3: CASSTTLGGELFF

J: TRBJ1-2
V: TRBV6-6
D: NA
size: NA
DNA: TGTGCCAGCAGTTCCTCCGCCGTGGGCCCGGTGGGCTACACCTTC
CDR3: CASSSSAVGPVGYTF

J: TRBJ2-7
V: TRBV7-9
D: TRBD1
size: NA
DNA: TGTGCCAGCAGTTTGGCTCAGGGGGCGCGGTCCTACGAGCAGTACTTC
CDR3: CASSLAQGARSYEQYF

J: TRBJ2-7
V: TRBV9
D: TRBD1
size: NA
DNA: TGTGCCAGCAGCGTAGGACAGGGTGGTTACGAGCAGTACTTC
CDR3: CASSVGQGGYEQYF

J: TRBJ2-5
V: TRBV4-2
D: NA
size: NA
DNA: TGTGCCAGCAGCCAAGATGGTCCCTTGGGGGGCCAAGAGACCCAGTACTTC
CDR3: CASSQDGPLGGQETQYF

J: TRBJ1-1
V: TRBV6-5
D: NA
size: once
DNA: TGTGCCAGCAGGACGGGACTTGAAGCTTTCTTT
CDR3: CASRTGLEAFF

J: TRBJ1-1
V: TRBV6-6
D: TRBD1
size: NA
DNA: TGTGCCAGCAGTTGGGACAGGGAAGCTTTCTTT
CDR3: CASSWDREAFF

J: TRBJ2-7
V: TRBV29-1
D: NA
size: NA
DNA: TGCAGCGTTGTTGGGGGGGACAACTCCTACGAGCAGTACTTC
CDR3: CSVVGGDNSYEQYF

J: TRBJ2-5
V: TRBV7-6
D: TRBD2
size: NA
DNA: TGTGCCAGCAGCCTCGGGGCTAGCGGGCAAGAGACCCAGTACTTC
CDR3: CASSLGASGQETQYF

J: TRBJ1-1
V: TRBV6-1
D: TRBD1
size: few
DNA: TGTGCCAGCAGTGAGACAGGGTACACTGAAGCTTTCTTT
CDR3: CASSETGYTEAFF

J: TRBJ2-7
V: TRBV10-3
D: TRBD1
size: NA
DNA: TGTGCCATCAGTGAACGGGACAGAAACGAGCAGTACTTC
CDR3: CAISERDRNEQYF

J: TRBJ2-5
V: TRBV13
D: NA
size: NA
DNA: TGTGCCAGCAGCTACTTTTATGACAGCCAAGAGACCCAGTACTTC
CDR3: CASSYFYDSQETQYF

J: TRBJ2-1
V: TRBV5-5
D: TRBD2
size: NA
DNA: TGTGCCAGCAGCCCAGCGGGGGACCCTCGTCAGCAGTTCTTC
CDR3: CASSPAGDPRQQFF

J: TRBJ1-3
V: TRBV2
D: TRBD1
size: NA
DNA: TGTGCCAGCAGGGAGACAGGGCTCTCTGGAAACACCATATATTTT
CDR3: CASRETGLSGNTIYF

J: TRBJ1-4
V: TRBV6-1
D: TRBD1
size: once
DNA: TGTGCCAGCAGTGAATGGACAGGGGCAAATGAAAAACTGTTTTTT
CDR3: CASSEWTGANEKLFF

J: TRBJ1-1
V: TRBV4-2
D: NA
size: NA
DNA: TGTGCCACCCGGGGGGTTGAAGCTTTCTTT
CDR3: CATRGVEAFF

J: TRBJ2-3
V: TRBV2
D: NA
size: NA
DNA: TGTGCCAGCACCCCGGGATCCGGCACAGATACGCAGTATTTT
CDR3: CASTPGSGTDTQYF

J: TRBJ2-2
V: TRBV19
D: TRBD1
size: NA
DNA: TGTGCCAGCATGACAGGGCCCGGGGAGCTGTTTTTT
CDR3: CASMTGPGELFF

J: TRBJ2-7
V: TRBV4-2
D: NA
size: NA
DNA: TGTGCCAGCAGGGGAACAGGGAGCTCCTACGAGCAGTACTTC
CDR3: CASRGTGSSYEQYF

J: TRBJ1-1
V: TRBV6-1
D: NA
size: NA
DNA: TGTGCCAGTCAAGAAGGGGGAAACACTGAAGCTTTCTTT
CDR3: CASQEGGNTEAFF

J: TRBJ2-6
V: TRBV5-6
D: TRBD1
size: NA
DNA: TGTGCCAGCAGCTACCAGGGGGCTGGGGCCAACGTCCTGACTTTC
CDR3: CASSYQGAGANVLTF

J: TRBJ2-5
V: TRBV7-9
D: TRBD2
size: NA
DNA: TGTGCCAGCAGCTCGATTAGCGGGGGGGCCGAGACCCAGTACTTC
CDR3: CASSSISGGAETQYF

J: TRBJ2-3
V: TRBV11-2
D: TRBD2
size: NA
DNA: TGTGCCAGCAGCACCCGGACTAGCGGGGGGGATACGCAGTATTTT
CDR3: CASSTRTSGGDTQYF

J: TRBJ1-3
V: TRBV10-3
D: TRBD1
size: NA
DNA: TGTGCCATCAGAGACAGGGACTCTGGAAACACCATATATTTT
CDR3: CAIRDRDSGNTIYF

J: TRBJ1-6
V: TRBV27
D: TRBD1
size: NA
DNA: TGTGCCAGCAGTCTGGGACAGGGTTATTCACCCCTCCACTTT
CDR3: CASSLGQGYSPLHF

J: TRBJ2-5
V: TRBV15
D: TRBD2
size: NA
DNA: TGTGCCACCAGCAGAATAGCGGGGGTCCGCGAGACCCAGTACTTC
CDR3: CATSRIAGVRETQYF

J: TRBJ2-7
V: TRBV10-3
D: NA
size: NA
DNA: TGTGCCATCAGTGAGTCTAAATCCTACGAGCAGTACTTC
CDR3: CAISESKSYEQYF

J: TRBJ2-1
V: TRBV7-9
D: TRBD2
size: NA
DNA: TGTGCCAGCAGCTTAAGCCGAGCGGGAGACTACAATGAGCAGTTCTTC
CDR3: CASSLSRAGDYNEQFF

J: TRBJ2-7
V: TRBV30
D: TRBD1
size: NA
DNA: TGTGCCTGGAGGGGATGGGACAGATTCTACGAGCAGTACTTC
CDR3: CAWRGWDRFYEQYF

J: TRBJ1-1
V: TRBV5-1
D: NA
size: NA
DNA: TGCGCCAGCAGGTTACAGGGTGAAGCTTTCTTT
CDR3: CASRLQGEAFF

J: TRBJ2-7
V: TRBV7-2
D: TRBD1
size: once
DNA: TGTGCCAGCAGCCTGACAGGGGGCTCCTACGAGCAGTACTTC
CDR3: CASSLTGGSYEQYF

J: TRBJ2-5
V: TRBV6-5
D: NA
size: once
DNA: TGTGCCAGCCGAGGGGGGGTCGGGGAGACCCAGTACTTC
CDR3: CASRGGVGETQYF

J: TRBJ1-1
V: TRBV4-1
D: NA
size: NA
DNA: TGCGCCAGCAGCCAAGAGGAAACGGGGAGCACTGAAGCTTTCTTT
CDR3: CASSQEETGSTEAFF